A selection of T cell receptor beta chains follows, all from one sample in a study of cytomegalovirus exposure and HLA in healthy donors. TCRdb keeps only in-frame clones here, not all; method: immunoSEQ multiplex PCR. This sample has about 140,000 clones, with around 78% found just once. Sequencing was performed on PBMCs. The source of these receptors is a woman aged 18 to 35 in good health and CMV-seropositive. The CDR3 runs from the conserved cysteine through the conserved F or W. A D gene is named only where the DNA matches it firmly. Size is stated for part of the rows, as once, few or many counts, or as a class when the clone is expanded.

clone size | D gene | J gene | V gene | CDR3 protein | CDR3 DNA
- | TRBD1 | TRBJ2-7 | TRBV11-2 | CASSRTDRGLHEQYF | TGTGCCAGCAGCCGCACGGACAGGGGGCTCCACGAGCAGTACTTC
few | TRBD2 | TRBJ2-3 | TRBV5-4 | CASSRGLAGGPTDTQYF | TGTGCCAGCAGCCGGGGACTAGCGGGGGGGCCGACAGATACGCAGTATTTT
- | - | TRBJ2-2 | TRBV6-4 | CASNAGTGELFF | TGTGCCAGCAACGCAGGGACCGGGGAGCTGTTTTTT
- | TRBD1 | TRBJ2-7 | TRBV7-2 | CASSLEYATGTYEQYF | TGTGCCAGCAGCTTAGAATATGCGACAGGGACCTACGAGCAGTACTTC
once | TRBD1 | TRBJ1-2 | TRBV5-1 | CASSYRQGGREGGYTF | TGCGCCAGCAGCTATCGACAGGGGGGCCGCGAGGGGGGCTACACCTTC
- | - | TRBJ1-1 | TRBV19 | CASSITGKGRNTEAFF | TGTGCCAGTAGTATAACAGGGAAAGGCCGAAACACTGAAGCTTTCTTT
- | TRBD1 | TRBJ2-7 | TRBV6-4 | CASSDLAGGTYEQYF | TGTGCCAGCAGTGATCTGGCAGGGGGCACCTACGAGCAGTACTTC
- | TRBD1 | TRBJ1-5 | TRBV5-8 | CASSLGGGTQPQHF | TGTGCCAGCAGCTTAGGGGGCGGGACGCAGCCCCAGCATTTT
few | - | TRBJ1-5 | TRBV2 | CASSYNPYSNQPQHF | TGTGCCAGCAGTTATAACCCCTATAGCAATCAGCCCCAGCATTTT
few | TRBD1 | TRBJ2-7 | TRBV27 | CASSLGDRVGRSEQYF | TGTGCCAGCAGTTTAGGTGACAGGGTAGGAAGGAGCGAGCAGTACTTC
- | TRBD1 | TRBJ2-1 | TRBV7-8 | CASRVADRGLDEQFF | TGTGCCAGCAGGGTCGCGGACAGGGGGTTGGATGAGCAGTTCTTC
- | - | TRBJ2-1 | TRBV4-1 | CASSQDLYNEQFF | TGCGCCAGCAGCCAAGATCTCTACAATGAGCAGTTCTTC
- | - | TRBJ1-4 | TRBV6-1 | CASLGQEGKLFF | TGTGCCAGCCTGGGGCAGGAGGGCAAACTGTTTTTT
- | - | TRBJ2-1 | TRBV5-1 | CASRSQRATSSYNEQFF | TGCGCCAGCAGATCCCAGCGGGCCACGAGCTCCTACAATGAGCAGTTCTTC
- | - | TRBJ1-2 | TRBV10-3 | CANREDQGFYGYTF | TGTGCCAACAGAGAAGACCAGGGATTCTATGGCTACACCTTC
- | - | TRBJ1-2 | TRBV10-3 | CAISPGGADGYTF | TGTGCCATCAGCCCGGGGGGGGCAGATGGCTACACCTTC
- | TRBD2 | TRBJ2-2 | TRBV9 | CASSVVAGETGELFF | TGTGCCAGCAGCGTAGTAGCGGGGGAAACCGGGGAGCTGTTTTTT
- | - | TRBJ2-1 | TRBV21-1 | CASSNRMVVAPYNEQFF | TGTGCCAGCAGCAACCGTATGGTGGTAGCTCCGTACAATGAGCAGTTCTTC
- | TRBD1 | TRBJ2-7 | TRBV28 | CASSLFGTGAYEQYF | TGTGCCAGCAGTTTATTTGGGACAGGTGCCTACGAGCAGTACTTC
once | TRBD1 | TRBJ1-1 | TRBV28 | CASSLPSGQGVTEAFF | TGTGCCAGCAGTTTACCGAGCGGACAGGGGGTGACTGAAGCTTTCTTT
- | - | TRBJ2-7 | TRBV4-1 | CASSQEVYGSPYEQYF | TGCGCCAGCAGCCAAGAAGTCTACGGTTCGCCCTACGAGCAGTACTTC
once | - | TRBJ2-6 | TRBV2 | CASRPTSSGANVLTF | TGTGCCAGCAGACCCACTTCGTCTGGGGCCAACGTCCTGACTTTC
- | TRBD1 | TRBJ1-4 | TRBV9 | CASSVRSGQVNEKLFF | TGTGCCAGCAGCGTCCGATCGGGACAGGTTAATGAAAAACTGTTTTTT
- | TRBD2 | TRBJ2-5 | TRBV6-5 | CASSEGLATETQYF | TGTGCCAGCAGCGAAGGACTAGCGACGGAGACCCAGTACTTC
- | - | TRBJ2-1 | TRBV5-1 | CASSLGGAFNEQFF | TGCGCCAGCAGCTTAGGGGGGGCGTTCAATGAGCAGTTCTTC
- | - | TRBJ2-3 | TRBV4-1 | CASSLTLWGADTQYF | TGCGCCAGCAGCCTAACTCTTTGGGGGGCAGATACGCAGTATTTT
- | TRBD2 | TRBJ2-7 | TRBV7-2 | CASSPRGGFGIYEQYF | TGTGCCAGCAGCCCTCGGGGAGGGTTTGGGATATACGAGCAGTACTTC
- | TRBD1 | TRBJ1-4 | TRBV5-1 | CASSGTGAANEKLFF | TGCGCCAGCAGCGGGACAGGGGCTGCTAATGAAAAACTGTTTTTT
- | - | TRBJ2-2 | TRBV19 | CASSMQGLILNTGELFF | TGTGCCAGTAGTATGCAGGGGTTAATTCTAAACACCGGGGAGCTGTTTTTT
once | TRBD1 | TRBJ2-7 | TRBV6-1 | CASSQGTGAYEQYF | TGTGCCAGCAGTCAAGGGACAGGGGCCTACGAGCAGTACTTC
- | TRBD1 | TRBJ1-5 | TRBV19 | CASRDRDNQPQHF | TGTGCCAGCAGGGACAGGGACAATCAGCCCCAGCATTTT
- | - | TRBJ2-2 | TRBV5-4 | CASSLVPPTGTGELFF | TGTGCCAGCAGCTTGGTGCCCCCGACGGGCACCGGGGAGCTGTTTTTT
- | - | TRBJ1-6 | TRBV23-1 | CASSQSSGNNSPLHF | TGCGCCAGCAGTCAATCGTCAGGTAATAATTCACCCCTCCACTTT
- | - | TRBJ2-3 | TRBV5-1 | CASSLGLTYTQYF | TGCGCCAGCAGCTTGGGACTAACGTATACGCAGTATTTT
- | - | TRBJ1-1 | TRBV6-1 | CASKRVNTEAFF | TGTGCCAGCAAGAGGGTGAACACTGAAGCTTTCTTT
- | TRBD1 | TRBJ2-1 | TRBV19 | CASTPLRDRHNEQFF | TGTGCCAGTACCCCACTTAGGGACAGGCACAATGAGCAGTTCTTC
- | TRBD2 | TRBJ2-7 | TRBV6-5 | CASSGQAGGYEQYF | TGTGCCAGCAGCGGTCAGGCGGGGGGTTACGAGCAGTACTTC
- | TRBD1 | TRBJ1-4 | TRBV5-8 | CASSFGTVGFNEKLFF | TGTGCCAGCAGCTTTGGGACAGTGGGGTTTAATGAAAAACTGTTTTTT
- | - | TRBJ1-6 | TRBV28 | CASSLYSGNSPLHF | TGTGCCAGCAGTCTCTACTCAGGGAACTCACCCCTCCACTTT